Below are 16 T cell receptor beta chains sequenced from a single sample in a study of T cells after yellow fever vaccination. One entry per CDR3 protein results from TCRdb running MiXCR on the 5' RACE reads. The profile shows about 630,000 distinct CDR3 sequences, approximately 13% of them singletons. The input for sequencing was PBMCs, taken on the day of the yellow fever booster vaccination. Receptors were obtained from a man in his thirties or forties who received the YFV17D yellow fever vaccine.

The table lists this clonotype with a few counts. The rearrangement uses TRBV14 and TRBJ1-3; a possible D gene is TRBD1 (6 bases). Germline V gene lookup returns CDR1 SGHDN and CDR2 FVKESK. This CDR3 region has 14 residues. V shed 3 bases and J shed 3 bases, with 9 bases lying between them. The CDR3 nucleotides read TGTGCCAGCAGCCAGGGGGCATTTGGAAACACCATATATTTT. Amino acid sequence: CASSQGAFGNTIYF.

A few counts support this clonotype. This chain links TRBV5-4 with TRBJ2-5; 7 bases match TRBD2. CDR1 SGHNT and CDR2 YYREEE come from the germline V gene (reference sequence). Trimming cost V 0 bases and J 3 bases; bases outside gene matches: 8. CDR3 length: 16 residues. CDR3 loop: CASSLGGRGSEETQYF. In DNA, the CDR3 is TGTGCCAGCAGCTTGGGCGGGAGAGGCTCCGAAGAGACCCAGTACTTC.

This chain uses TRBV12-3 or TRBV12-4 with TRBJ1-5; tentatively, D is TRBD1 (5 bases). Trimming stripped 6 bases from V and 0 bases from J, with 15 bases between. This CDR3 is built from 16 residues. The CDR3 bases are TGTGCCAGCAGCCCCAAGGGGCAGGATAGCAATCAGCCCCAGCATTTT. It encodes CASSPKGQDSNQPQHF.

This clonotype was observed a few times. This sequence joins TRBV10-2 and TRBJ2-5; D remains ambiguous. The CDR3 length is 13 residues. Germline V CDR1 and CDR2: WSHSY, SAAADI. The germline V and J ends were trimmed by 3 bases and 5 bases, with 10 bases remaining between them. CDR3 region: CASSDRQVETQYF. The CDR3 DNA sequence: TGCGCCAGCAGTGATCGGCAGGTGGAGACCCAGTACTTC.

The chain combines TRBV6-1 with TRBJ2-3; 8 bases agree with TRBD2. V lost 7 bases, J lost 1 base, and 7 bases stayed unmatched. The CDR3 contains 15 residues. Germline V CDR1 and CDR2: MNHNS, SASEGT. This CDR3 reads CASKLAATRTDTQYF. The DNA for the CDR3 is TGTGCCAGCAAACTAGCGGCCACCCGCACAGATACGCAGTATTTT.

This sequence joins TRBV29-1 and TRBJ2-3, with 7 bases identical to TRBD1. This CDR3 spans 14 amino acids. Germline CDR1 SQVTM, CDR2 ANQGSEA. The ends lost 6 bases at V and 4 bases at J; junction bases unmatched: 10. CDR3 sequence reads: CSVAQGVVADTQYF. The CDR3 DNA reads as TGCAGCGTCGCCCAGGGGGTAGTCGCAGATACGCAGTATTTT.

This clonotype was counted at least ten times. The rearrangement links TRBV15 to TRBJ2-1; TRBD2 matches at 10 bases. The CDR3 contains 16 residues. The V gene's germline CDR1 is LNHNV and CDR2 YYDKDF (reference sequence). Losses at the gene ends were 4 bases for V and 8 bases for J; bases not matched to a gene: 11. CDR3 in DNA: TGTGCCACCAGCAAAGAACTAGCGGGACGAGGTTATGAGCAGTTCTTC. It translates to CATSKELAGRGYEQFF.

This clonotype was seen a handful of times. The rearrangement uses TRBV5-1 and TRBJ2-3; tentative D call: TRBD1 (5 bases). In germline, CDR1 is SGHRS, CDR2 YFSETQ. Trimming shortened V by 7 bases and J by 4 bases, and 19 bases separated the two germline ends. The CDR3 spans 15 residues. CDR3 nucleotides: TGCGCCAGCCGACCCCTCCAGACAGATGCAGATACGCAGTATTTT. This translates into CASRPLQTDADTQYF.

This clonotype was counted a few times. The genes are TRBV5-1 and TRBJ2-2; D remains unclear. Per germline, CDR1 SGHRS and CDR2 YFSETQ. Trimming took 1 base from V and 3 from J, leaving 7 bases between them. The CDR3 contains 14 residues. The CDR3 here is CASSLLSDTGELFF. The CDR3 DNA reads TGCGCCAGCAGCTTGTTGTCGGACACCGGGGAGCTGTTTTTT. The full variable domain, rest sourced from reference TRBV5-1 and TRBJ2-2, is KAGVTQTPRYLIKTRGQQVTLSCSPISGHRSVSWYQQTPGQGLQFLFEYFSETQRNKGNFPGRFSGRQFSNSRSEMNVSTLELGDSALYLCASSLLSDTGELFFGEGSRLTVL.

This clonotype was seen a few times. V gene TRBV27 combines with J gene TRBJ2-1; 13 nucleotides match TRBD2. Germline V gene data show CDR1 as MNHEY and CDR2 as SMNVEV (reference sequence). This CDR3 comprises 15 residues. V was clipped by 6 bases and J by 12 bases; unmatched bases: 11. This chain's CDR3 is CASSPGLAGAVVQFF. As DNA, the CDR3 is TGTGCCAGCAGCCCTGGACTAGCGGGAGCGGTGGTGCAGTTCTTC.

The table lists this clonotype with many counts. V is TRBV3-1 and J is TRBJ2-7, with D possibly matching TRBD2 (6 bases). Between the trimmed V and J ends, which lost 2 bases and 7 bases, there was a span of 9 bases. The CDR3 is made up of 12 amino acids. The germline V gene has CDR1 LGHDT and CDR2 YNNKEL (reference sequence). The CDR3 sequence is CASSQSAGEQYF. The CDR3 coding sequence is TGTGCCAGCAGCCAATCGGCGGGGGAGCAGTACTTC.

This clonotype was recorded a few times. The chain recombines TRBV3-1 with TRBJ1-2, with 10 bases lining up with TRBD1. Trimming took 4 bases from V and 6 from J; bases not matched to a gene: 5. The V gene's germline CDR1 is LGHDT and CDR2 YNNKEL (reference sequence). The CDR3 has 14 amino acids. In DNA, the CDR3 is TGTGCCAGCAGCCGAGACAGGGGGCAGGATGGCTACACCTTC. Its translation: CASSRDRGQDGYTF.

The V gene is TRBV18, the J gene TRBJ2-2, with 9 bases matching TRBD2. Germline lookup yields CDR1 KGHSH and CDR2 LQKENI. V lost 4 bases, J lost 4 bases, and 13 bases stayed unmatched. The CDR3 extends over 18 amino acids. CDR3 nucleotide sequence: TGTGCCAGCTCACTCCCGGGAGCGGGAGGACCCTCCACCGGGGAGCTGTTTTTT. Translating it yields CASSLPGAGGPSTGELFF.

The V call is TRBV2, the J call TRBJ1-1; D is unclear. Germline V gene sequence: CDR1 SNHLY, CDR2 FYNNEI. Deletions cut 3 bases from V and 7 bases from J, with 12 bases between. The CDR3 covers 13 residues. The CDR3, as DNA: TGTGCCAGCAGTGATGTCAGTAATATTGAAGCTTTCTTT. This codes for CASSDVSNIEAFF.

This rearrangement joins TRBV29-1 to TRBJ2-3; D remains unclear. The CDR3 loop spans 12 amino acids. Per the germline V gene, CDR1 is SQVTM and CDR2 is ANQGSEA. Trimming removed 5 bases at V and 6 bases at J, with 12 bases between. This CDR3 reads CSVNIGMDTQYF. In DNA form, the CDR3 reads TGCAGCGTTAACATAGGAATGGATACGCAGTATTTT.

The chain combines TRBV28 with TRBJ2-5, with TRBD2 matching over 10 bases. Germline assignment: CDR1 MDHEN and CDR2 SYDVKM. Trimming removed 6 bases from V and 5 bases from J; junction bases left unmatched: 6. The length of the CDR3 is 14 residues. The CDR3 nucleotides are TGTGCCAGCAGAACCGTTAGCGGGGGGGAGACCCAGTACTTC. Amino acid sequence: CASRTVSGGETQYF.